This TCR beta chain was sequenced in a study of regulatory T cells in long-lasting Graves disease (dated by TCRdb to the early 2020s). Study-level background: Newly diagnosed Graves' disease patients had taken antithyroid drugs for less than 3 months. This study used TCR sequencing and RNA sequencing of peripheral blood to compare persistent Graves' disease patients against newly diagnosed Graves' disease patients. The study was conducted in China and was registered as a clinical trial. A total of 33 samples were covered by TCR sequencing, comprising around 13 persistent and approximately 20 newly diagnosed Graves' disease patients. Overall study outcomes, separate from this receptor: Compared with newly diagnosed patients, patients with persistent Graves' disease had lower TCR Shannon entropy and fewer highly expanded clones, which suggests clonal expansion. TRBV28, TRBJ1-2 and TRBJ2-5 were preferentially used in persistent disease, while TRBV20-1 and TRBJ2-1 were favored in newly diagnosed disease. Only the TCR beta chain was sequenced and analyzed. Persistent patients shared more public clonotypes among themselves (over 2,500) than newly diagnosed patients did (over 900). As a limitation, the authors acknowledged that the small sample size may reduce accuracy. Because the primary lesion, thyroid tissue, could not be accessed, the study looked at peripheral blood alone.

Libraries were constructed by multiplex PCR. Instrument used: Illumina HiSeq 4000. TCR beta libraries were built with iRepertoire HTBI primers and Arm-PCR amplification of CDR3 regions. Before sequencing, the PCR products underwent gel purification. In the paper's pipeline: A total of fewer than 70 TRBV and under 15 TRBJ segments were identified across samples and were used for gene usage analysis of CDR3 amino acid clonotypes. COPE and FqMerger were used to merge filtered high-quality paired reads into contigs. BLAST was used to align contigs to IMGT TRBV, TRBD and TRBJ reference genes, and CDR3 was defined according to IMGT. Highly expanded clones were defined as clonotypes with a frequency above 0.1%. Shannon entropy served as the measure of repertoire diversity, while the Gini coefficient captured V-J evenness. A clonotype found in more than one individual was treated as public. The public reads were quality trimmed at Q25 with fastp and then assembled into clones with MiXCR by TCRdb, keeping productive beta chains. Identical CDR3 protein sequences are pooled into one entry, listed with their most common genes and DNA. TCRdb, rather than the study authors, made the V and J calls. The sample yields 550,000 or so distinct CDR3 sequences; 12% were counted once. Roughly 9.3% of the sample is held by the ten biggest clonotypes.

Ten or more counts support this clonotype. The antigen this receptor binds is unknown. No per-base quality is available; no much larger clone lies one base away. According to the study, the label for this sample's time point signals: newly diagnosed GD, antithyroid drugs for less than 3 months. For both TCR sequencing and RNA sequencing, RNA was extracted from PBMCs using TRIzol. The diagnosis of Graves' disease followed American Thyroid Association guidelines. Recruitment of patients was carried out at an endocrinology department in Xi'an, China. Each patient gave approximately 10 milliliters of peripheral blood, collected in an EDTA anticoagulant tube. Ficoll Paque Plus density gradient separation was used to isolate PBMCs, and no further T cell sorting was performed. An Agilent 2100 Bioanalyzer and agarose gel were used to check RNA quality, while a NanoDrop 2000 measured RNA concentration. The cysteine opens and the phenylalanine closes a CDR3 of 15 amino acids. Only the CDR3 portion is preserved as DNA: 45 bases, with reading frame beginning at the first base. The germline V gene specifies SGHTA as CDR1 and FQGNSA as CDR2. The junction shows trimming of 8 bases on V and 1 base on J, and the gene matches do not reach 10 bases of it.

The data also belong to a second study, concerning T cells in Graves' hyperthyroidism and ophthalmopathy. As described in the second report: Stable Graves' hyperthyroidism was defined as the absence of progression to ophthalmopathy over 18 months of follow-up. Hyperthyroidism patients were newly diagnosed, had a disease duration of under 2 months, and were aged 18 to 65 years. Exclusion was applied to patients with uncontrolled infections, other autoimmune diseases, pregnancy or lactation. Diagnoses were based on clinical symptoms, serum thyroxine and TRAb, thyroid ultrasound and orbital computed tomography. A first-round RT-PCR of the TCR CDR3 used the HTBI primer set with the Qiagen OneStep RT-PCR kit. Blood samples also contained most of the expanded thyroid clonotypes (frequency above 0.001), which suggests that blood repertoires may reflect thyroid immune responses. Ophthalmopathy was separated from stable hyperthyroidism by a 13 V-J signature model, with around 88% sensitivity and 81% to 82% specificity obtained in cross-validation and 80%/75% obtained in testing. In validation, the model predicted progression to ophthalmopathy with approximately 71% sensitivity and over 72% specificity, a median of 6.5 months before onset. To identify TCR V-J signatures that set the groups apart, the researchers used a discovery cohort of 100 patients, made up of about 44 with Graves' ophthalmopathy and around 58 with stable Graves' hyperthyroidism. An independent validation cohort of under 20 hyperthyroidism patients and 17 patients who later progressed to ophthalmopathy tested prospective prediction of ophthalmopathy. The 85 to 100 discovery patients were divided at random into training and test sets in a 7:3 ratio. Thyroid tissue and blood T-cell repertoires from about 6 Graves' hyperthyroidism patients were also compared in the study. After sampling, hyperthyroidism patients received methimazole starting at 30 mg daily, and ophthalmopathy patients received high-dose intravenous methylprednisolone. The libraries were constructed in a second round of multiplex PCR and then size-selected and purified. Paired-end sequencing of the libraries was performed with 100 bp reads on an Illumina HiSeq2000. SOAPnuke was used to process the raw data, with reads discarded if the reads contained adapters or uncalled bases, had a mean Phred below 15, or lacked an exact constant-primer or identifier match. COPE v1.2.5 was used to merge the high-quality paired reads, and each unique nucleotide sequence was defined as a clonotype. MiTCR v1.1 was used to align clonotypes to the IMGT TRBV, TRBD and TRBJ reference segments. The analysis was restricted to V-J combinations with a frequency above 0.0001, which together covered around 99% of the repertoires. The TCS score was defined as the ratio of F50 (clonal expansion) to E x V (chaos), calculated using BLOSUM62-based TCRdist between CDR3 peptides within each V-J. Welch's t-statistics and random forest reduced approximately 520 V-J features to 10 to 15, which were used in a naive Bayes classifier (R e1071). No statistical method was used to set the sample size in advance, and investigators knew the group allocation. TCR Vbeta CDR3 sequencing of fewer than 150 peripheral blood samples (43 ophthalmopathy, roughly 72 hyperthyroidism and approximately 17 progressor patients) is reported in the paper.

Specimen: peripheral blood mononuclear cells (PBMCs), collected at new diagnosis, from a patient treated with antithyroid drugs. The source of this sequence is a woman aged 25 to 45 with Graves disease. Donor details come from another sample of the same person, matched by shared clones. Recombination linked TRBV7-2 to TRBJ2-5, with 7 junctional bases fitting TRBD1. CDR3 loop: CASRYRGYFQETQYF. The bases are TGTGCCAGCCGATACAGGGGATATTTCCAAGAGACCCAGTACTTC.